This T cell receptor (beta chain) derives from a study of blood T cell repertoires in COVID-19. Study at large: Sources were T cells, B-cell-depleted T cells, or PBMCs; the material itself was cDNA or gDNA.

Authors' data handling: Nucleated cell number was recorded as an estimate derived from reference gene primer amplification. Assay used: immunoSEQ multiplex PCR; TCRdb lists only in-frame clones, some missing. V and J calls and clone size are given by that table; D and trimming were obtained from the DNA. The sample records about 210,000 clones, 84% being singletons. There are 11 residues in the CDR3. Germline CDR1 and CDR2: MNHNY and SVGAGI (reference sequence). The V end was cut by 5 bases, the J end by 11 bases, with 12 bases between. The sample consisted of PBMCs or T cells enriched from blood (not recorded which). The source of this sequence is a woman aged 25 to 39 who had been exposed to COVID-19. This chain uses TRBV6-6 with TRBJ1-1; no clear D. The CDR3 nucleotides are TGTGCCAGCAGTCGTCGTGAACAGGCTTTCTTT. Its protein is CASSRREQAFF.